The rows below give T cell receptor beta chains drawn from one sample of a study of T cells in tuberculosis. The data were produced by immunoSEQ multiplex PCR, yet TCRdb's version contains in-frame clones alone and is incomplete. The sample includes about 35,000 clones, under 95% of them seen just once. Material: PBMCs, obtained at tuberculosis diagnosis. These receptors all stem from an adult with tuberculosis. Some clones in this sample may be carry-over from other donors' samples. CDR3s include the opening cysteine and the closing phenylalanine or tryptophan. The D gene is left open where the match is weak. Size tells how often a clone was seen (once, few, many) or the class of an expanded clone, and some rows leave it out.

V	size	D	J	DNA	CDR3
TRBV2	-	-	TRBJ2-3	TGTGCCAGCACCCCAGTAGCGGTCCGCACAGATACGCAGTATTTT	CASTPVAVRTDTQYF
TRBV27	-	-	TRBJ2-7	TGTGCCAGCAGTTTAGGGCAGGGGCCGCTGGCCTACGAGCAGTACTTC	CASSLGQGPLAYEQYF
TRBV11-2	-	-	TRBJ2-2	TGTGCCAGCAGCTTCTTGGCCAGGGTCAACACCGGGGAGCTGTTTTTT	CASSFLARVNTGELFF
TRBV9	-	TRBD2	TRBJ2-1	TGTGCCAGCAGCGTAGTAGCGCGGGCTAGCGGGGTCAATGAGCAGTTCTTC	CASSVVARASGVNEQFF
TRBV7-2	-	TRBD1	TRBJ1-2	TGTGCCAGCAGCTACGACAGGGGATATGGCTACACCTTC	CASSYDRGYGYTF
TRBV7-2	-	-	TRBJ1-3	TGTGCCAGCAGCTCAGGGTACACCATATATTTT	CASSSGYTIYF
TRBV29-1	-	TRBD2	TRBJ2-3	TGCAGCGTTGCGAGGGTAGGGCGGGGGGCCGGAGATACGCAGTATTTT	CSVARVGRGAGDTQYF
TRBV19	-	TRBD1	TRBJ1-1	TGTGCCAGCTTGGACAGGGTGAACACTGAAGCTTTCTTT	CASLDRVNTEAFF
TRBV30	-	TRBD1	TRBJ1-1	TGTGCCTGGGCGGGACAGCGGAACACTGAAGCTTTCTTT	CAWAGQRNTEAFF
TRBV10-3	once	TRBD1	TRBJ2-6	TGTGCCATCGCCCCCGGGACAGGGGGATATGGGGCCAACGTCCTGACTTTC	CAIAPGTGGYGANVLTF
TRBV6-5	-	TRBD1	TRBJ1-2	TGTGCCAGCAGATCCCGGGACAGGTACTATGGCTACACCTTC	CASRSRDRYYGYTF
TRBV5-4	once	-	TRBJ2-7	TGTGCCAGCAGCTTACGAGGGGGATGGGAGCAGTACTTC	CASSLRGGWEQYF
TRBV7-8	-	TRBD1	TRBJ1-1	TGTGCCAGCAGCTTAGCGTTGGACAGGGGATTGAACACTGAAGCTTTCTTT	CASSLALDRGLNTEAFF
TRBV6-6	once	TRBD1	TRBJ2-7	TGTGCCAGCAGTTACTCGGGACAGATCGAGCAGTACTTC	CASSYSGQIEQYF
TRBV6-1	once	TRBD1	TRBJ2-1	TGTGCCAGCAGGTACGGGACAGACTACAATGAGCAGTTCTTC	CASRYGTDYNEQFF
TRBV28	few	TRBD1	TRBJ1-4	TGTGCCAGCAGTCGGGGACAGGGGCGTGAAAAACTGTTTTTT	CASSRGQGREKLFF
TRBV4-2	once	-	TRBJ1-2	TGTGCCAGCAGCCAATGGGAGTATGGCTACACCTTC	CASSQWEYGYTF
TRBV5-1	-	TRBD1	TRBJ2-4	TGCGCCAGCAGGACAGGGTATGGGGAGGCCAAAAACATTCAGTACTTC	CASRTGYGEAKNIQYF
TRBV15	-	-	TRBJ2-7	TGTGCCGTCCCCGGGGGTCCTCACCAGTACTTC	CAVPGGPHQYF
TRBV4-1	-	-	TRBJ2-3	TGCGCCAGCAGCCAAGCGGGGGGCGCATATGATACGCAGTATTTT	CASSQAGGAYDTQYF
TRBV27	-	TRBD1	TRBJ1-1	TGTGCCAGCACCCGTGGGACAGGTGAAGCTTTCTTT	CASTRGTGEAFF
TRBV7-9	-	TRBD1	TRBJ2-1	TGTGCCAGCGACAGGGGTTCCTACAATGAGCAGTTCTTC	CASDRGSYNEQFF
TRBV6-5	-	-	TRBJ2-3	TGTGCCAGCAGTTACTTACCAGGGGCCCCGGATACGCAGTATTTT	CASSYLPGAPDTQYF
TRBV30	-	-	TRBJ1-4	TGTGCCTGGAGTACTCTCCCCGGACTACCTAATGAAAAACTGTTTTTT	CAWSTLPGLPNEKLFF
TRBV9	once	-	TRBJ2-3	TGTGCCAGCAGCCAGGGGAGGGCCACAGATACGCAGTATTTT	CASSQGRATDTQYF
TRBV7-3	-	TRBD2	TRBJ2-2	TGTGCCCGCAGAGGGACTAGCGGGGGAAATAGAAACACCGGGGAGCTGTTTTTT	CARRGTSGGNRNTGELFF
TRBV25-1	-	-	TRBJ2-3	TGTGCCAGCAGTGAGACGGGGTTAGATACGCAGTATTTT	CASSETGLDTQYF
TRBV10-3	-	TRBD1	TRBJ1-2	TGTGCCATCAGTGAGTCAAAGGGACAGGCGAACTATGGCTACACCTTC	CAISESKGQANYGYTF
TRBV28	-	TRBD1	TRBJ2-2	TGTGCCAGCACCCTCCCGAGGACAGGGAACACCGGGGAGCTGTTTTTT	CASTLPRTGNTGELFF
TRBV6-1	-	TRBD1	TRBJ1-2	TGTGCCAGCAGTCAAGACAGGGGTTGCTGTGGCTACACCTTC	CASSQDRGCCGYTF
TRBV5-3	few	TRBD1	TRBJ2-1	TGTGCCAGAAGCCCGAAGACAGGGAGCTCCTACAATGAGCAGTTCTTC	CARSPKTGSSYNEQFF
TRBV18	-	-	TRBJ1-2	TGTGCCAGCTCACCACAACAGAACTATGGCTACACCTTC	CASSPQQNYGYTF
TRBV7-3	-	TRBD2	TRBJ2-3	TGTGCCAGCAGCCAATTTGCTGGGGCTAGCGGGGGAGATACGCAGTATTTT	CASSQFAGASGGDTQYF
TRBV5-1	-	-	TRBJ1-3	TGCGCCAGCAGCTTTGAGGGTGGAAACACCATATATTTT	CASSFEGGNTIYF
TRBV5-1	-	-	TRBJ1-6	TGCGCCAGCAGCTTGGATGGCGGGCCACCCCTCCACTTT	CASSLDGGPPLHF
TRBV4-1	-	TRBD2	TRBJ2-2	TGCGCCAGCAGCCAAGAGACTAGCGGGGGGGTCACCGGGGAGCTGTTTTTT	CASSQETSGGVTGELFF
TRBV5-1	-	TRBD1	TRBJ2-1	TGCGCCAGCAGCTTGCAAGGACAGGGTAGCGACTACAATGAGCAGTTCTTC	CASSLQGQGSDYNEQFF
TRBV5-1	-	TRBD1	TRBJ1-6	TGCGCCAGCAGCTTCCAGGGGGCGACTAATTCACCCCTCCACTTT	CASSFQGATNSPLHF
TRBV10-3	-	-	TRBJ1-1	TGTGCCACGGCGGGGCAGCCGAACACTGAAGCTTTCTTT	CATAGQPNTEAFF
TRBV18	-	-	TRBJ1-1	TGTGCCAGCTCACCACGGGCAGGGGAGAACACTGAAGCTTTCTTT	CASSPRAGENTEAFF